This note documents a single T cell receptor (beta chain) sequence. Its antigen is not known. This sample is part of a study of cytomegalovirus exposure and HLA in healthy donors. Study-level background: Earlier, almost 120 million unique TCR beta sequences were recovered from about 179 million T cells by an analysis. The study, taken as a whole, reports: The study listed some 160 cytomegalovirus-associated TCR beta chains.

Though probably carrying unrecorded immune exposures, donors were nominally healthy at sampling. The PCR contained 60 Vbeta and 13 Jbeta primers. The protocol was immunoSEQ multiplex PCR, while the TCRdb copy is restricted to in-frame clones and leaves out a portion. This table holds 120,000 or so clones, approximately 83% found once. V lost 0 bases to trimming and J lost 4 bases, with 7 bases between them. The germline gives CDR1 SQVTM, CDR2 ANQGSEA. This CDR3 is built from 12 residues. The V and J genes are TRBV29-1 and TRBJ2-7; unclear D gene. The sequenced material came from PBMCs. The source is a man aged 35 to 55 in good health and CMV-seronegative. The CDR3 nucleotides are TGCAGCGTTGAAGATAGTCCTTACGAGCAGTACTTC. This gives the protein CSVEDSPYEQYF.